This is a list of T cell receptor beta chains from one sample in a study of sequential checkpoint blockade in melanoma. Profiled with immunoSEQ multiplex PCR; TCRdb holds only in-frame clones, not every one. The table has over 20,000 clones, around 70% seen once; the top ten hold about 19%. The source was CD8+ T cells sorted from blood (inferred from file names), collected from a patient given nivolumab and ipilimumab in sequence. The receptors were gathered from a human donor with melanoma. The CDR3 runs from the conserved cysteine through the conserved F or W.

j_call v_call cdr3_aa
TRBJ2-3 TRBV19 CASSLGLAGGMDTQYF
TRBJ2-3 TRBV4-3 CASSQDPGQANTDTQYF
TRBJ1-1 TRBV5-5 CASSYDGAFMNTEAFF
TRBJ1-2 TRBV19 CAPTGTGTLYAF
TRBJ1-1 TRBV29-1 CSVFRERRAFF
TRBJ2-1 TRBV2 CASRMKGDRVLNEQFF
TRBJ2-1 TRBV7-9 CASSFSGTSGANEQFF
TRBJ1-1 TRBV7-8 CASSPMGASLNTEAFF
TRBJ1-1 TRBV6-1 CATTGANTEAFF
TRBJ1-1 TRBV29-1 CSVAEQGLPEAFF
TRBJ1-5 TRBV6-7 CASSYPSTGRLAGQPQHF
TRBJ1-2 TRBV9 CASSEGGIGNLYGYTF
TRBJ2-1 TRBV7-3 CASSWGQGINEQFF